Shown below are 3 T cell receptor beta chains from a single sample sequenced in a study of vaccination and CD4 T cells after COVID-19. Antigen specificity for these receptors is unknown. Treatment described: 10-day PBMC culture with coronavirus spike peptide pools or control peptides (ViraFEST assay). Cultured CD4+ T-cell DNA underwent Oncomine TCR Beta short-read sequencing. Using its own MiXCR run on the PCR reads, TCRdb lists one record per CDR3 protein. The sample carries 10,000 to 15,000 distinct CDR3 sequences, less than 75% recorded once. Sequencing input: CD4+ T cells from blood, cultured in vitro. All receptors come from a human donor who had recovered from COVID-19.

The rearrangement uses TRBV18 and TRBJ2-5; D gene unclear. V lost 6 bases and J lost 5, with 7 bases in between. CDR3 size: 11 residues. Looked up from germline, CDR1 is KGHSH and CDR2 is LQKENI. CDR3: CASSPSETQYF. CDR3 bases: TGTGCCAGCTCCCCCTCCGAGACCCAGTACTTC.

This clonotype appeared a few times. The chain combines TRBV6-4 with TRBJ1-6, with D maybe TRBD1 (5 bases). This CDR3 has 13 residues. Trimming cost V 3 bases and J 9 bases, with 9 bases left between them. In germline, CDR1 is MRHNA, CDR2 SNTAGT. This CDR3 is CASSEGESSPLHF. The CDR3 DNA reads TGTGCCAGCAGTGAAGGGGAAAGTTCACCCCTCCACTTT.

The V call is TRBV5-4, the J call TRBJ1-2, with 8 bases fitting TRBD1. From germline, CDR1 is SGHNT and CDR2 YYREEE (reference sequence). The CDR3 covers 11 residues. The V and J ends lost 7 bases and 8 bases, in that order; junction bases with no gene match: 4. CDR3 in DNA: TGTGCCAGCCAGGGGGCGGGAGGCTACACCTTC. Its protein product is CASQGAGGYTF.